This TCR beta chain was found in a study of blood T cell repertoires in COVID-19. From germline, CDR1 is SQVTM and CDR2 ANQGSEA. V shed 4 bases and J 5 bases; nucleotides not matched to a gene: 18. The CDR3 loop spans 19 amino acids. Method: immunoSEQ multiplex PCR; TCRdb's copy keeps in-frame clones and lacks some. The sample carries around 250,000 clones, approximately 86% recorded once. This receptor was obtained from a woman between 50 and 59 years old who had recovered from COVID-19. The chain carries TRBV29-1 and TRBJ2-2; 11 positions match TRBD1. Sequencing input: PBMCs or T cells enriched from blood (not recorded which). The DNA of the CDR3 is TGCAGCGTTGTGTACACCCCGGGACAGGGGGTAGTTCGGACCGGGGAGCTGTTTTTT. Translation gives CSVVYTPGQGVVRTGELFF.